The rows below give T cell receptor beta chains drawn from one sample of a study of blood T cell repertoires in COVID-19. Repertoires were generated with immunoSEQ multiplex PCR, while TCRdb's copy carries only in-frame clones and drops some. The sample lists around 500,000 clones, around 85% occurring once. Sequenced input: peripheral blood. The receptors here all came from a human donor in a cohort sampled during active COVID-19. The CDR3 runs from the conserved cysteine through the conserved F or W. The order of the fields is V gene, D gene, CDR3 length, J gene, clone size, CDR3 protein, CDR3 DNA. D genes are given only for firm matches. The listing skips clone size in some rows; elsewhere it reads once, few, many or a size class.

TRBV3-1/TRBV3-2	-	14	TRBJ1-5	-	CASSQGRSNQPQHF	TGTGCCAGCAGCCAAGGCAGGTCGAATCAGCCCCAGCATTTT
TRBV11-3	TRBD1	13	TRBJ1-2	many	CASSFAGGYGYTF	TGTGCCAGCAGCTTCGCAGGGGGCTATGGCTACACCTTC
TRBV7-2	TRBD1	16	TRBJ2-3	-	CASSLGRDSVTDTQYF	TGTGCCAGCAGCTTAGGCCGGGACAGTGTCACAGATACGCAGTATTTT
TRBV5-1	TRBD1	12	TRBJ1-1	few	CASSFSQGVAFF	TGCGCCAGCAGCTTCTCACAGGGGGTCGCTTTCTTT
TRBV9	TRBD2	13	TRBJ2-5	-	CASSVESGGTQYF	TGTGCCAGCAGCGTAGAATCGGGGGGGACCCAGTACTTC
TRBV19	TRBD1	17	TRBJ1-2	-	CASNPIPRDSLDYGYTF	TGTGCCAGTAACCCGATCCCCCGGGACAGTCTTGACTATGGCTACACCTTC
TRBV10-3	-	12	TRBJ2-7	-	CAISDGGYEQYF	TGTGCCATCAGTGACGGAGGCTACGAGCAGTACTTC
TRBV30	-	11	TRBJ2-2	-	CAWRSVGELFF	TGTGCCTGGAGATCCGTCGGGGAGCTGTTTTTT
TRBV6-5	-	10	TRBJ1-2	-	CASSWGGFRF	TGTGCCAGCAGCTGGGGGGGGTTCCGCTTC
TRBV11-2	TRBD2	17	TRBJ2-3	once	CASSLGAGGPITDTQYF	TGTGCCAGCAGCTTAGGGGCGGGAGGGCCAATCACAGATACGCAGTATTTT
TRBV30	TRBD2	16	TRBJ2-5	-	CAWSPGLAGARETQYF	TGTGCCTGGAGCCCGGGACTAGCGGGAGCCCGAGAGACCCAGTACTTC
TRBV10-3	-	13	TRBJ1-1	-	CAISPRMNTEAFF	TGTGCCATCAGTCCGAGGATGAACACTGAAGCTTTCTTT
TRBV5-6	-	13	TRBJ2-1	-	CASSLVLADEQFF	TGTGCCAGCAGCTTGGTTTTAGCCGATGAGCAGTTCTTC
TRBV29-1	TRBD2	13	TRBJ2-1	-	CSVVVLAGVPPIF	TGCAGCGTTGTTGTACTAGCGGGAGTCCCCCCGATCTTC
TRBV23-1	TRBD1	15	TRBJ1-1	-	CASRPQGNQYTEAFF	TGCGCCAGCAGGCCACAGGGGAACCAGTACACTGAAGCTTTCTTT
TRBV27	TRBD1	14	TRBJ1-1	-	CASRDRPRDTEAFF	TGTGCCAGCCGGGACAGGCCTCGGGACACTGAAGCTTTCTTT
TRBV7-3	TRBD1	18	TRBJ2-5	once	CASSLNSLGQGLAETQYF	TGTGCCAGCAGCTTAAATTCGTTGGGACAGGGGTTGGCGGAGACCCAGTACTTC
TRBV7-8	-	15	TRBJ2-4	few	CASSLRGQGKNIQYF	TGTGCCAGCAGCTTACGTGGGCAGGGCAAAAACATTCAGTACTTC
TRBV14	TRBD2	16	TRBJ2-1	-	CASSLLLAGRYNEQFF	TGTGCCAGCAGCCTCCTTCTAGCGGGACGGTACAATGAGCAGTTCTTC
TRBV7-9	-	13	TRBJ1-1	-	CASSRDTNTEAFF	TGTGCCAGCAGCCGGGACACTAACACTGAAGCTTTCTTT
TRBV30	-	15	TRBJ2-7	-	CAWSPTRDSSYEQYF	TGTGCCTGGAGTCCTACACGGGACTCGTCCTACGAGCAGTACTTC
TRBV6-5	-	12	TRBJ1-1	-	CASRRPEAEAFF	TGTGCCAGCAGACGCCCAGAGGCTGAAGCTTTCTTT
TRBV4-1	TRBD1	15	TRBJ2-7	-	CASSYDRGPFYEQYF	TGCGCCAGCTCCTATGACAGGGGCCCATTCTACGAGCAGTACTTC
TRBV6-6	-	10	TRBJ1-2	-	CASSQSGYTF	TGTGCCAGCAGTCAGAGTGGCTACACCTTC
TRBV14	-	15	TRBJ2-2	-	CASSQLGSLSGELFF	TGTGCCAGCAGCCAACTAGGCAGTCTCTCCGGGGAGCTGTTTTTT
TRBV15	-	14	TRBJ1-5	-	CATSEQGSNQPQHF	TGTGCCACCAGCGAGCAGGGTAGCAATCAGCCCCAGCATTTT
TRBV14	TRBD1	15	TRBJ1-6	-	CASSQGTGRHSPLHF	TGTGCCAGCAGCCAAGGGACAGGGCGCCATTCACCCCTCCACTTT
TRBV5-6	-	14	TRBJ1-2	-	CASSLVSANYGYTF	TGTGCCAGCAGCTTGGTTTCGGCTAACTATGGCTACACCTTC
TRBV6-1	-	14	TRBJ2-7	many	CASSDLTSSYEQYF	TGTGCCAGCAGTGATCTGACATCTTCCTACGAGCAGTACTTC
TRBV10-3	-	13	TRBJ1-2	-	CAISPLQDYGYTF	TGTGCCATCAGCCCCCTACAGGACTACGGCTACACCTTC
TRBV7-8	TRBD2	13	TRBJ2-7	-	CASSPREEGEQYF	TGTGCCAGCAGCCCGCGGGAGGAGGGCGAGCAGTACTTC
TRBV7-2	TRBD2	15	TRBJ2-1	-	CASSLVVSGRAEQFF	TGTGCCAGCAGCTTAGTAGTTAGCGGGAGGGCTGAGCAGTTCTTC
TRBV20-1	-	11	TRBJ1-5	-	CSVQGNQPQHF	TGCAGTGTTCAGGGGAATCAGCCCCAGCATTTT
TRBV4-3	-	14	TRBJ2-3	-	CASSQDIRTDTQYF	TGCGCCAGCAGCCAAGATATTCGCACAGATACGCAGTATTTT
TRBV28	TRBD1	16	TRBJ1-2	-	CASSFFGTGGDYGYTF	TGTGCCAGCAGTTTCTTCGGGACAGGGGGCGACTATGGCTACACCTTC
TRBV7-2	TRBD2	12	TRBJ2-3	-	CASGEGRDTQYF	TGTGCCAGCGGGGAGGGCAGAGATACGCAGTATTTT
TRBV11-2	-	15	TRBJ2-7	few	CASRLRPGDHYEQYF	TGTGCCAGCAGACTAAGGCCGGGGGACCACTACGAGCAGTACTTC
TRBV5-1	-	13	TRBJ1-1	-	CASSWQPAAEAFF	TGCGCCAGCAGCTGGCAGCCGGCGGCTGAAGCTTTCTTT
TRBV27	TRBD1	15	TRBJ2-5	-	CASSFRTGGRETQYF	TGTGCCAGCAGTTTCCGGACAGGGGGCAGAGAGACCCAGTACTTC
TRBV4-2	-	15	TRBJ1-6	-	CASSQDPREDSPLHF	TGTGCCAGCAGCCAAGATCCCAGGGAGGATTCACCCCTCCACTTT
TRBV30	TRBD1	14	TRBJ1-2	-	CAWRGDRGDYGYTF	TGTGCCTGGAGGGGGGACAGGGGCGACTATGGCTACACCTTC
TRBV7-3	-	15	TRBJ1-1	-	CASSPRATGNTEAFF	TGTGCCAGCAGCCCGCGGGCGACAGGGAACACTGAAGCTTTCTTT
TRBV28	TRBD1	12	TRBJ2-7	-	CASSFTGGEQYF	TGTGCCAGCAGTTTTACAGGGGGAGAGCAGTACTTC
TRBV4-3	-	17	TRBJ2-5	-	CASSQDGVWRRQETQYF	TGCGCCAGCAGCCAAGACGGGGTGTGGCGCCGACAAGAGACCCAGTACTTC
TRBV18	TRBD1	16	TRBJ1-6	-	CASSPPGGQGVSPLHF	TGTGCCAGCTCACCACCGGGGGGACAGGGTGTTTCACCCCTCCACTTT
TRBV19	-	13	TRBJ1-5	-	CASGTRVFEPQHF	TGTGCCAGTGGAACGAGGGTGTTTGAGCCCCAGCATTTT
TRBV3-1/TRBV3-2	-	15	TRBJ2-1	-	CASSQTAGPYNEQFF	TGTGCCAGCAGCCAGACAGCGGGTCCCTACAATGAGCAGTTCTTC
TRBV4-1	TRBD2	16	TRBJ2-1	once	CASSQDTGLAGPSQFF	TGCGCCAGCAGCCAAGATACAGGACTAGCGGGTCCCTCCCAGTTCTTC
TRBV5-4	-	13	TRBJ1-2	-	CASSLEGAYGYTF	TGTGCCAGCAGCTTGGAAGGGGCTTATGGCTACACCTTC
TRBV5-6	-	16	TRBJ1-6	-	CASSPHPSRDNSPLHF	TGTGCCAGCAGCCCCCATCCGTCCAGGGATAATTCACCCCTCCACTTT
TRBV9	-	15	TRBJ2-1	-	CASSVEGRVHNEQFF	TGTGCCAGCAGCGTAGAGGGCAGGGTCCACAATGAGCAGTTCTTC
TRBV10-2	TRBD2	14	TRBJ2-7	-	CATFSSGRAYEQYF	TGCGCCACTTTCTCTAGCGGGAGGGCCTACGAGCAGTACTTC
TRBV27	TRBD1	15	TRBJ2-3	-	CASSSPGQGGGTQYF	TGTGCCAGCAGTTCGCCGGGACAGGGAGGGGGGACGCAGTATTTT
TRBV19	TRBD1	13	TRBJ1-4	-	CASSRDRTGKLFF	TGTGCCAGCAGCCGGGACAGAACGGGAAAACTGTTTTTT
TRBV7-6	TRBD2	15	TRBJ2-5	-	CASSSVAGGPETQYF	TGTGCCAGCAGCTCAGTAGCGGGAGGGCCAGAGACCCAGTACTTC